The clone carrying this TCR beta chain came up many times. Amplified regions were TCR beta CDR3 sequences from RNA transcripts. The HTBI primer set served for first-round RT-PCR of the TCR CDR3. TCRdb re-called the multiplex PCR reads through MiXCR, storing one row per CDR3 protein. The profile shows fewer than 750,000 distinct CDR3 sequences, roughly 14% of them singletons. Germline-derived CDR1 and CDR2 are KGHDR and SFDVKD. Losses at the gene ends were 4 bases for V and 4 bases for J; bases not matched to a gene: 4. This CDR3 contains 16 residues. These data belong to a study of T cells in Graves' hyperthyroidism and ophthalmopathy.

This TCR was sampled from a woman aged 40 to 55 with Graves' ophthalmopathy. This chain connects TRBV24-1 to TRBJ2-2; TRBD2 matches at 11 bases. Sequencing was carried out using blood. This CDR3 reads CATSDGTSGITGELFF. For the CDR3, the DNA is TGTGCCACCAGTGACGGGACTAGCGGAATCACCGGGGAGCTGTTTTTT.